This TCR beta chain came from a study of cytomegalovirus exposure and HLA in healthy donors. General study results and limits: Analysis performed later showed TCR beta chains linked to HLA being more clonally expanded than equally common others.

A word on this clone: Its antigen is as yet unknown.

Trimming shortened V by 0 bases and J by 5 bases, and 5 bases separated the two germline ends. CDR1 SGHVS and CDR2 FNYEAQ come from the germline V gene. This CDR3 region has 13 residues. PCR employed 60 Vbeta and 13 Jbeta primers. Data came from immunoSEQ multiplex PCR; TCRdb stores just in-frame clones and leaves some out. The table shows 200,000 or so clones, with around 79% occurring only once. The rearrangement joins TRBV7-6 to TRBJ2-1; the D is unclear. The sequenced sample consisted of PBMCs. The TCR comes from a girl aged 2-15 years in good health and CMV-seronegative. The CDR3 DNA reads TGTGCCAGCAGCTTAGCGCAGGACAATGAGCAGTTCTTC. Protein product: CASSLAQDNEQFF.